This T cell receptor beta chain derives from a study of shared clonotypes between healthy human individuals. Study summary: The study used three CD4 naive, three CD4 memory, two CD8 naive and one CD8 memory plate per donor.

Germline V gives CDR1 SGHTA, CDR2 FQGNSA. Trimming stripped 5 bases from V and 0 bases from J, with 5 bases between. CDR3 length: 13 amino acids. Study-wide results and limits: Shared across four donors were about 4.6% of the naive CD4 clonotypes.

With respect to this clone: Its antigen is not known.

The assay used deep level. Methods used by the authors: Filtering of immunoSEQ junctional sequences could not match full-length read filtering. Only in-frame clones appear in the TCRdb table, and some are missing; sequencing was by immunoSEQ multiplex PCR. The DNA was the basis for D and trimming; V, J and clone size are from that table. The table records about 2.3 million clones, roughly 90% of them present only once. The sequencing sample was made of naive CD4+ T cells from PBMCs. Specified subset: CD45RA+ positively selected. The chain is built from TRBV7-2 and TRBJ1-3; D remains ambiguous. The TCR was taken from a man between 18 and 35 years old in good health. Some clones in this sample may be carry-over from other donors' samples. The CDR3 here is CASSSNSGNTIYF. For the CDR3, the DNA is TGTGCCAGCAGCAGTAACTCTGGAAACACCATATATTTT. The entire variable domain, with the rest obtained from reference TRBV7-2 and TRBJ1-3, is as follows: GAGVSQSPSNKVTEKGKDVELRCDPISGHTALYWYRQSLGQGLEFLIYFQGNSAPDKSGLPSDRFSAERTGGSVSTLTIQRTQQEDSAVYLCASSSNSGNTIYFGEGSWLTVV.